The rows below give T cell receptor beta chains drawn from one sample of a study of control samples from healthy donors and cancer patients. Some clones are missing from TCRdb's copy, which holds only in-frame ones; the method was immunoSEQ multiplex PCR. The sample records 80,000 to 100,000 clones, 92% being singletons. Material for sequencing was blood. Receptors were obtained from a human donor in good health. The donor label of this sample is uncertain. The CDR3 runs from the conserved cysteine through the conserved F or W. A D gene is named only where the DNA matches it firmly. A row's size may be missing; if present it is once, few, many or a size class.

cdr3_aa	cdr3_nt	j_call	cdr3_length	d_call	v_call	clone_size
CASSSRNRPYGYTF	TGTGCCAGCAGCTCTCGCAACAGGCCCTATGGCTACACCTTC	TRBJ1-2	14	.	TRBV28	.
CASSYSSGSNQPQHF	TGTGCCAGCAGTTACTCCTCCGGAAGCAATCAGCCCCAGCATTTT	TRBJ1-5	15	.	TRBV6-5	.
CASSSDRTGAYEQYF	TGTGCCAGCAGCTCGGACCGGACAGGGGCATACGAGCAGTACTTC	TRBJ2-7	15	TRBD1	TRBV13	.
CASSLGVRDRGNGYTF	TGTGCCAGCAGCTTAGGGGTCCGGGACAGGGGGAATGGCTACACCTTC	TRBJ1-2	16	TRBD1	TRBV7-8	.
CSVKGNTEAFF	TGCAGCGTTAAGGGCAACACTGAAGCTTTCTTT	TRBJ1-1	11	.	TRBV29-1	.
CASSVHRGPYTEAFF	TGTGCCAGCAGTGTTCACAGGGGGCCTTACACTGAAGCTTTCTTT	TRBJ1-1	15	TRBD1	TRBV28	.
CASSLAWTNTEAFF	TGTGCCAGCAGCTTAGCGTGGACTAACACTGAAGCTTTCTTT	TRBJ1-1	14	.	TRBV7-2	.
CASSIWGQSPLHF	TGTGCCAGTAGTATTTGGGGACAATCACCCCTCCACTTT	TRBJ1-6	13	.	TRBV19	.
CATSDGGQAYGYTF	TGTGCCACCAGTGATGGGGGACAGGCCTATGGCTACACCTTC	TRBJ1-2	14	TRBD1	TRBV24-1	.
CASSFGIGYTF	TGTGCCAGCAGTTTTGGGATCGGCTACACCTTC	TRBJ1-2	11	.	TRBV28	few
CASSPPDRGSEKLFF	TGTGCCAGCTCACCACCTGACAGGGGGTCTGAAAAACTGTTTTTT	TRBJ1-4	15	TRBD1	TRBV18	.
CASSVNGWGRGVQDGYTF	TGTGCCAGCAGCGTCAATGGGTGGGGGAGAGGCGTTCAAGATGGCTACACCTTC	TRBJ1-2	18	.	TRBV5-6	.